A single sample is the source of the 21 T cell receptor beta chains below, sequenced in a study of T cell responses to AZD1222 COVID-19 vaccine. Profiling relied on immunoSEQ multiplex PCR, and the TCRdb table lists in-frame clones only, not all of them. The sample has some 96,000 clones, around 85% seen once; the top ten hold approximately 14%. The material was peripheral blood, obtained 28 days after the second AZD1222 dose. The receptors were sampled from an adult who received the AZD1222 COVID-19 vaccine.

J is TRBJ1-6 and V is TRBV4-1; the D is unclear. Germline V gene sequence: CDR1 MGHRA, CDR2 YSYEKL. V gave up 0 bases and J gave up 8 bases, with 5 bases separating them. The CDR3 has 13 residues. The CDR3 sequence: CASSQDADSPLHF. The CDR3 coding sequence is TGCGCCAGCAGCCAAGATGCGGATTCACCCCTCCACTTT.

The V and J genes are TRBV2 and TRBJ2-7, with D tentatively TRBD1 (5 bases). This CDR3 is built from 12 residues. With 7 bases removed from V and 3 bases from J, the gap between germline ends came to 10 bases. CDR1 is SNHLY, CDR2 FYNNEI, per germline. CDR3 loop: CASKRGYYEQYF. The DNA of the CDR3 is TGTGCCAGCAAAAGGGGATACTACGAGCAGTACTTC.

The chain employs TRBV27 and TRBJ2-1; TRBD1 is a possible D gene (5 bases). Germline CDR1 is MNHEY and CDR2 is SMNVEV (reference sequence). V lost 4 bases and J lost 0, with 13 bases in between. The CDR3 has 16 residues. The CDR3 coding sequence is TGTGCCAGCAGTTCCCTTCAGGGTGACTCCTACAATGAGCAGTTCTTC. Translating gives CASSSLQGDSYNEQFF.

J is TRBJ2-3 and V is TRBV6-4, with 7 bases fitting TRBD2. The V and J ends lost 8 bases and 2 bases, in that order; junction bases with no gene match: 4. The CDR3 is 13 amino acids. Germline CDR1 MRHNA, CDR2 SNTAGT. CDR3 in DNA: TGTGCCAGCTCGCTAGCGGACACAGATACGCAGTATTTT. This gives the protein CASSLADTDTQYF.

J is TRBJ2-3 and V is TRBV2; D possibly corresponds to TRBD2 (5 bases). Germline V gene sequence: CDR1 SNHLY, CDR2 FYNNEI. The CDR3 totals 13 residues. The ends were cut back, 7 bases at V and 3 bases at J, with 11 bases in the middle. This CDR3 reads CASTGMGTDTQYF. DNA of the CDR3: TGTGCCAGCACGGGGATGGGGACAGATACGCAGTATTTT.

The chain employs TRBV6-5 and TRBJ1-2; D unclear. Germline V lookup: CDR1 MNHEY, CDR2 SVGAGI. This CDR3 is 15 amino acids long. V was clipped by 0 bases and J by 5 bases, with 13 bases between them. CDR3 nucleotide sequence: TGTGCCAGCAGTTACTCATCCAACTTCGCGTATGGCTACACCTTC. Amino acids: CASSYSSNFAYGYTF.

This chain joins TRBV5-1 and TRBJ1-1, with 7 bases fitting TRBD1. The CDR3 covers 15 residues. The germline gives CDR1 SGHRS, CDR2 YFSETQ. V dropped 3 bases and J dropped 0; count of bases not matched to a gene: 5. CDR3 loop: CASSSRGQMNTEAFF. The DNA of the CDR3 is TGCGCCAGCAGCTCGCGGGGACAGATGAACACTGAAGCTTTCTTT.

Worth noting for this clone: A junction boundary mismatches the germline segment, possibly from a read error. This chain joins TRBV28 and TRBJ2-4; a possible D gene is TRBD2 (6 bases). The CDR3 sequence is 15 residues long. CDR1 MDHEN and CDR2 SYDVKM come from the germline V gene. In DNA, the CDR3 is TGTGCCAGCAGCACTACCACTACGCGCCGGGGGAGGTCTCATTTC. This translates into CASSTTTTRRGRSHF.

This sequence joins TRBV5-1 and TRBJ1-2, with D hard to call. Germline V lookup: CDR1 SGHRS, CDR2 YFSETQ. The ends were cut back, 4 bases at V and 3 bases at J, with 10 bases in the middle. There are 13 residues in the CDR3. CDR3: CASSTTQDYGYTF. The CDR3 DNA sequence: TGCGCCAGCAGCACGACCCAAGACTATGGCTACACCTTC.

This chain uses TRBV18 with TRBJ2-7, with D unclear. The CDR3 has 14 amino acids. With 3 bases removed from V and 2 bases from J, the gap between germline ends came to 11 bases. Germline V CDR1 and CDR2: KGHSH, LQKENI. The CDR3 nucleotides read TGTGCCAGCTCACCGGCTGGGTCGACCTACGAGCAGTACTTC. Amino acids: CASSPAGSTYEQYF.

The CDR3 loop reads CASLGQGLRGEQFF. CDR3 in DNA: TGTGCCAGCCTGGGACAGGGGTTGAGAGGTGAGCAGTTCTTC. This chain connects TRBV2 to TRBJ2-1; TRBD1 aligns across 10 bases. The V gene's germline CDR1 is SNHLY and CDR2 FYNNEI. This CDR3 is 14 amino acids long. J was trimmed by 9 bases and V by 8 bases; bases with no gene match: 10.

J is TRBJ2-7 and V is TRBV6-5; 10 nucleotides match TRBD1. The germline gives CDR1 MNHEY, CDR2 SVGAGI. V shed 0 bases and J 6 bases; nucleotides not matched to a gene: 5. This CDR3 comprises 15 residues. The CDR3: CASSYSGTGVGEQYF. The CDR3 DNA reads TGTGCCAGCAGTTACTCGGGGACAGGGGTTGGCGAGCAGTACTTC.

The chain links TRBV4-3 to TRBJ2-5, with D perhaps being TRBD1 or TRBD2 (5 bases each). Germline CDR1 reads LGHNA; CDR2 reads YSLEER. V lost 0 bases and J 5 bases, leaving 10 bases between the germline ends. The length of the CDR3 is 14 residues. CDR3 region: CASSQDLGTETQYF. As DNA, the CDR3 is TGCGCCAGCAGCCAAGACTTGGGGACCGAGACCCAGTACTTC.

The chain has TRBV6-5 and TRBJ2-7; the D gene is possibly TRBD2 (6 bases). There are 13 residues in the CDR3. Germline V gene lookup returns CDR1 MNHEY and CDR2 SVGAGI. Trimming removed 4 bases from V and 2 bases from J, with 9 bases in between. In nucleotides, the CDR3 is TGTGCCAGCAGTTTTAGCGGAACCTACGAGCAGTACTTC. Encoded protein: CASSFSGTYEQYF.

The CDR3 DNA sequence: TGTGCCAGCTCACCACCAGCGGGAGTAAACGAGCAGTACTTC. Protein: CASSPPAGVNEQYF. The chain employs TRBV18 and TRBJ2-7; TRBD2 agrees at 8 bases. The CDR3 length is 14 residues. Germline V gene sequence: CDR1 KGHSH, CDR2 LQKENI. The V and J ends lost 0 bases and 5 bases, in that order; junction bases with no gene match: 3.

V gene TRBV5-6 combines with J gene TRBJ1-1, with D unresolved. Germline CDR1 reads SGHDT; CDR2 reads YYEEEE. CDR3 length equals 15 residues. V was shortened by 5 bases and J by 1 base, with 15 bases between the two germline ends. The chain's CDR3 is CASRTHGRGNTEAFF. The CDR3 DNA reads as TGTGCCAGCAGGACTCATGGACGGGGGAACACTGAAGCTTTCTTT.

The chain uses TRBV7-9 and TRBJ1-4; tentatively, D is TRBD1 (5 bases). CDR1 is SEHNR, CDR2 FQNEAQ, per germline (reference sequence). The V end was cut by 4 bases, the J end by 6 bases, with 21 bases between. This CDR3 contains 17 residues. CDR3 DNA: TGTGCCAGCAGCTCCACTTGGGGGGAAGATGTGGATGAAAAACTGTTTTTT. This codes for CASSSTWGEDVDEKLFF. The complete variable domain, with remaining parts taken from reference TRBV7-9 and TRBJ1-4, reads DTGVSQNPRHKITKRGQNVTFRCDPISEHNRLYWYRQTLGQGPEFLTYFQNEAQLEKSRLLSDRFSAERPKGSFSTLEIQRTEQGDSAMYLCASSSTWGEDVDEKLFFGSGTQLSVL.

This clone has more than one count but fewer than ten. This chain joins TRBV10-2 and TRBJ1-1; D not certain. The CDR3 spans 16 residues. Trimming stripped 2 bases from V and 10 bases from J, with 23 bases between. The V gene's germline CDR1 is WSHSY and CDR2 SAAADI. The CDR3 sequence is CASSEATLQLDPLAFF. The CDR3, as DNA: TGCGCCAGCAGTGAGGCAACCCTACAACTGGACCCCTTAGCTTTCTTT.

The J gene is TRBJ1-5, the V gene TRBV10-2, with D unclear. The CDR3 runs 14 residues. CDR1 and CDR2 from the germline V gene are WSHSY and SAAADI. V lost 0 bases and J 0 bases, leaving 3 bases between the germline ends. This CDR3 reads CASSESVSNQPQHF. In DNA form, the CDR3 reads TGCGCCAGCAGTGAGTCGGTTAGCAATCAGCCCCAGCATTTT.

This chain connects TRBV14 to TRBJ2-3, with D unclear. V shed 2 bases and J shed 9 bases, with 9 bases lying between them. CDR1 SGHDN and CDR2 FVKESK come from the germline V gene. The CDR3 is 12 residues long. The CDR3 DNA reads TGTGCCAGCAGCCAACCTAGAAGAACGCAGTATTTT. This sequence encodes CASSQPRRTQYF.

The chain links TRBV5-8 to TRBJ1-2; 10 nucleotides align to TRBD1. Germline values: CDR1 SGHTS, CDR2 YDEGEE. The junction had 3 bases not matched to a gene; V was cut back by 0 bases and J by 1 base. CDR3 size: 16 residues. The CDR3 coding sequence is TGTGCCAGCAGCTTGGTGGGACAGGGGCATAACTATGGCTACACCTTC. The encoded protein is CASSLVGQGHNYGYTF.